This is a list of T cell receptor beta chains from one sample in a study of TIL therapy for anti-PD-1-resistant metastatic lung cancer. TCRdb's table, derived via immunoSEQ multiplex PCR, lists solely in-frame clones and lacks some. The table has about 36,000 clones, roughly 70% seen once. The sample in question was blood, obtained at baseline. The receptors were sampled from a person aged 25 to 85 with non-small cell lung cancer. Both conserved end residues are part of each CDR3. The order of the fields is J gene, clone size, V gene, D gene, CDR3 DNA, CDR3 protein. A D gene is named only where the DNA matches it firmly. A row's size may be missing; if present it is once, few, many or a size class.

J: TRBJ2-1; size: NA; V: TRBV2; D: TRBD1; DNA: TGTGCCAGCAGTGCGACTAGGACAGGGGCAAATGAGCAGTTCTTC; CDR3: CASSATRTGANEQFF
J: TRBJ1-2; size: few; V: TRBV9; D: NA; DNA: TGTGCCAGCAGCTCCTTTTTGGGCTACACCTTC; CDR3: CASSSFLGYTF
J: TRBJ1-5; size: NA; V: TRBV2; D: NA; DNA: TGTGCCAGCAGTGGGGGGGAGAGCAATCAGCCCCAGCATTTT; CDR3: CASSGGESNQPQHF
J: TRBJ2-1; size: NA; V: TRBV7-6; D: TRBD2; DNA: TGTGCCAGCAGCTTAGGGGGACTAGCGGGGATTAATGAGCAGTTCTTC; CDR3: CASSLGGLAGINEQFF
J: TRBJ1-6; size: NA; V: TRBV20-1; D: NA; DNA: TGCAGTGCTCCTTTGGGTTCACCCCTCCACTTT; CDR3: CSAPLGSPLHF
J: TRBJ2-1; size: NA; V: TRBV6-5; D: NA; DNA: TGTGCCAGCAGTTACCCGGCCTCCAGGGGCTACAATGAGCAGTTCTTC; CDR3: CASSYPASRGYNEQFF
J: TRBJ1-1; size: few; V: TRBV29-1; D: TRBD1; DNA: TGCATGGGACAGGGGAACACTGAAGCTTTCTTT; CDR3: CMGQGNTEAFF
J: TRBJ2-5; size: NA; V: TRBV11-2; D: NA; DNA: TGTGCCAGCAGCCCCCCCGGGGGAGAGTGGACTTTAGAGACCCAGTACTTC; CDR3: CASSPPGGEWTLETQYF
J: TRBJ2-1; size: NA; V: TRBV20-1; D: NA; DNA: TGCAGTGCTAGTTCGGCCAATGAGCAGTTCTTC; CDR3: CSASSANEQFF
J: TRBJ1-6; size: NA; V: TRBV7-8; D: NA; DNA: TGTGCCAGCAGCTTCCGGTCAGAAAATTCACCCCTCCACTTT; CDR3: CASSFRSENSPLHF
J: TRBJ2-2; size: NA; V: TRBV27; D: NA; DNA: TGTGCCAGCAGTTTTCGGGGGTACACCGGGGAGCTGTTTTTT; CDR3: CASSFRGYTGELFF
J: TRBJ1-1; size: NA; V: TRBV5-1; D: TRBD1; DNA: TGCGCCAGCAGCCCGCGACAGGGTATTACTGAAGCTTTCTTT; CDR3: CASSPRQGITEAFF
J: TRBJ1-3; size: NA; V: TRBV11-2; D: TRBD1; DNA: TGTGCCAGCAGCTTAACAGGGGGTAACTCTGGAAACACCATATATTTT; CDR3: CASSLTGGNSGNTIYF
J: TRBJ2-6; size: NA; V: TRBV4-3; D: NA; DNA: TGCGCCAGCAGCCAGGACGACGGTGGGGCCAACGTCCTGACTTTC; CDR3: CASSQDDGGANVLTF
J: TRBJ2-5; size: NA; V: TRBV9; D: NA; DNA: TGTGCCAGCAATTCGGAGGGGGTCGAGACCCAGTACTTC; CDR3: CASNSEGVETQYF
J: TRBJ1-2; size: NA; V: TRBV4-2; D: NA; DNA: TGTGCCAGCAGTGCTACTACAGGCGGGCTGGGCTACACCTTC; CDR3: CASSATTGGLGYTF
J: TRBJ2-7; size: NA; V: TRBV6-5; D: NA; DNA: TGTGCCAGCAGTTACTCTTCGGGGACCGACGAGCAGTACTTC; CDR3: CASSYSSGTDEQYF
J: TRBJ2-5; size: few; V: TRBV25-1; D: TRBD1; DNA: TGTGCCAGCAGTGTCATGGGGACAGGGAGGAAAGAGACCCAGTACTTC; CDR3: CASSVMGTGRKETQYF
J: TRBJ2-5; size: NA; V: TRBV27; D: TRBD2; DNA: TGTGCCAGCAGTCGCCCGGGGGGTAGCGGAAAAGAGACCCAGTACTTC; CDR3: CASSRPGGSGKETQYF
J: TRBJ2-7; size: NA; V: TRBV2; D: TRBD1; DNA: TGTGCCAGCAGTGCCTTGAGGGCAGGGGGCGACGAGCAGTACTTC; CDR3: CASSALRAGGDEQYF
J: TRBJ2-2; size: NA; V: TRBV6-5; D: TRBD1; DNA: TGTGCCAGCAGTCAACGGTGGACAGGGATCGGGGAGCTGTTTTTT; CDR3: CASSQRWTGIGELFF
J: TRBJ2-3; size: NA; V: TRBV7-2; D: NA; DNA: TGTGCCAGCAGCTTAAGGCCCGGGACAACCACCACAGATACGCAGTATTTT; CDR3: CASSLRPGTTTTDTQYF
J: TRBJ1-2; size: NA; V: TRBV6-5; D: NA; DNA: TGTGCCAGCAGTTCGCTGACTGGATATGGCTACACCTTC; CDR3: CASSSLTGYGYTF
J: TRBJ2-7; size: few; V: TRBV19; D: TRBD2; DNA: TGTGCCAGTAGTATGGGACTAGCGGGGATCGAGCAGTACTTC; CDR3: CASSMGLAGIEQYF
J: TRBJ1-6; size: few; V: TRBV14; D: NA; DNA: TGTGCCAGCAGCCAGGCCGTAGGGACGGATTCACCCCTCCACTTT; CDR3: CASSQAVGTDSPLHF
J: TRBJ2-1; size: NA; V: TRBV5-3; D: NA; DNA: TGTGCCAGAACCATGGATAGGACAAGGAGCTCCTACAATGAGCAGTTCTTC; CDR3: CARTMDRTRSSYNEQFF
J: TRBJ2-2; size: NA; V: TRBV12-2; D: NA; DNA: TGTGCAAGTCGCTTAGCGCGGGGTAGCGGGGGGTTTCAAACCGGGGAGCTGTTTTTT; CDR3: CASRLARGSGGFQTGELFF
J: TRBJ1-6; size: NA; V: TRBV30; D: NA; DNA: TGTGCCTGGAGTGTACTCCGGGACGGACGTTCACCCCTCCACTTT; CDR3: CAWSVLRDGRSPLHF
J: TRBJ2-4; size: NA; V: TRBV5-4; D: TRBD1; DNA: TGTGCCAGCAGCGGCACAGGGGTGGGCATTCAGTACTTC; CDR3: CASSGTGVGIQYF
J: TRBJ1-2; size: few; V: TRBV5-6; D: NA; DNA: TGTGCCAGCAGCCCCGAGCGGCGAAACTATGGCTACACCTTC; CDR3: CASSPERRNYGYTF
J: TRBJ2-1; size: NA; V: TRBV15; D: NA; DNA: TGTGCCACCAGCAGAGATGCCACGAGCTCCTACAATGAGCAGTTCTTC; CDR3: CATSRDATSSYNEQFF
J: TRBJ1-3; size: once; V: TRBV4-2; D: NA; DNA: TGTGCCAGCAGCCAAGACCTTGGGTTCTCTGGAAACACCATATATTTT; CDR3: CASSQDLGFSGNTIYF